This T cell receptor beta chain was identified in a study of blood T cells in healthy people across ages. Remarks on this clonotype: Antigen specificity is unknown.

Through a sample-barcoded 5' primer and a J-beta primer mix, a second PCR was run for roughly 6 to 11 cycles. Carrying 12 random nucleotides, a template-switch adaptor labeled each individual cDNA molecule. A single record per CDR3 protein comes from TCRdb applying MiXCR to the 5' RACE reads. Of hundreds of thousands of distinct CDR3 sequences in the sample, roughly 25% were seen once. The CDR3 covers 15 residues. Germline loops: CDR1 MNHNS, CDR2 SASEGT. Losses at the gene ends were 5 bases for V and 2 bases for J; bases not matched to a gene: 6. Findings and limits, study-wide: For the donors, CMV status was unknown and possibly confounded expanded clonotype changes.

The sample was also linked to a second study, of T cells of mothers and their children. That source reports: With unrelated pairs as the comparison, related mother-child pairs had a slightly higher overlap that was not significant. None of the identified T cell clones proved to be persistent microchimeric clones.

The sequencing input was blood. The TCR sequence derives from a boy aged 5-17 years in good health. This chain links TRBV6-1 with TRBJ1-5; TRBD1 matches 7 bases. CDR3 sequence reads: CASSSDRARNQPQHF. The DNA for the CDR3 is TGTGCCAGCAGTTCCGACAGGGCCCGCAATCAGCCCCAGCATTTT.